These T cell receptor beta chains were read from a single sample in a study of cytomegalovirus exposure and HLA in healthy donors. Clones were read by immunoSEQ multiplex PCR, and TCRdb kept only the in-frame ones, dropping some. The sample holds 180,000 or so clones, approximately 80% seen once. Sequencing input: PBMCs. The receptors originated from a girl aged 10 to 17 in good health and CMV-seropositive. The conserved cysteine and the conserved F or W are not part of the CDR3 here.

j_call: TRBJ2-7
v_call: TRBV14
cdr3_aa: ASSQTLLGEGNEQY

j_call: TRBJ2-2
v_call: TRBV5-1
cdr3_aa: ASSFDGDRGGTGELF

j_call: TRBJ2-2
v_call: TRBV6-4
cdr3_aa: ASNPSGSMNTGELF

j_call: TRBJ1-1
v_call: TRBV18
cdr3_aa: ASSPAGGSTEAF

j_call: TRBJ1-5
v_call: TRBV19
cdr3_aa: ASTIEIGNRQPQH

j_call: TRBJ2-2
v_call: TRBV28
cdr3_aa: ASSKPGTPVTGELF

j_call: TRBJ2-1
v_call: TRBV7-9
cdr3_aa: ASSLGTLRPF

j_call: TRBJ2-3
v_call: TRBV29-1
cdr3_aa: SVSSSTGATTDTQY

j_call: TRBJ2-2
v_call: TRBV5-1
cdr3_aa: ASSWRVTGELF

j_call: TRBJ2-3
v_call: TRBV7-9
cdr3_aa: ACLGQGYFDTQY

j_call: TRBJ2-5
v_call: TRBV5-4
cdr3_aa: ASSRGQGQETQY

j_call: TRBJ2-7
v_call: TRBV11-2
cdr3_aa: ASSYLAGGRQY

j_call: TRBJ1-1
v_call: TRBV6-5
cdr3_aa: ASSYSLGGQNTEAF

j_call: TRBJ1-1
v_call: TRBV7-8
cdr3_aa: ASSFAGGNTEAF

j_call: TRBJ1-2
v_call: TRBV19
cdr3_aa: ASRPRDRLLNYGYT

j_call: TRBJ2-2
v_call: TRBV19
cdr3_aa: ASIGTGGNTGELF

j_call: TRBJ2-3
v_call: TRBV29-1
cdr3_aa: SVDGLAGASTDTQY

j_call: TRBJ2-7
v_call: TRBV27
cdr3_aa: ASSRSLGGSYEQY

j_call: TRBJ2-3
v_call: TRBV5-1
cdr3_aa: ASSLRQGSTDTQY

j_call: TRBJ1-5
v_call: TRBV30
cdr3_aa: AWSQTGTYQPQH

j_call: TRBJ2-2
v_call: TRBV2
cdr3_aa: ASGESNTGELF

j_call: TRBJ2-2
v_call: TRBV5-4
cdr3_aa: ASSLGVAVGELF

j_call: TRBJ1-2
v_call: TRBV14
cdr3_aa: ASSQEVGRNYGYT

j_call: TRBJ1-2
v_call: TRBV5-4
cdr3_aa: ASSSGTGPFYGYT

j_call: TRBJ2-7
v_call: TRBV27
cdr3_aa: ASSSPSGGRGSYEQY

j_call: TRBJ2-3
v_call: TRBV19
cdr3_aa: ASSTWLAVDTQY

j_call: TRBJ2-1
v_call: TRBV6-4
cdr3_aa: ASSDSTAGGPYEQF

j_call: TRBJ2-7
v_call: TRBV5-5
cdr3_aa: ASSLRPGQGPEQY

j_call: TRBJ1-1
v_call: TRBV15
cdr3_aa: ATSRGEGTPNTEAF

j_call: TRBJ2-7
v_call: TRBV10-3
cdr3_aa: AISEALKNDEQY

j_call: TRBJ2-7
v_call: TRBV5-1
cdr3_aa: ASSSTGGAKEQY

j_call: TRBJ2-7
v_call: TRBV2
cdr3_aa: ASGSVRVQY

j_call: TRBJ2-7
v_call: TRBV25-1
cdr3_aa: ASSDTSASYEQY

j_call: TRBJ2-3
v_call: TRBV6-4
cdr3_aa: ASSESSGSSDTQY

j_call: TRBJ2-3
v_call: TRBV5-6
cdr3_aa: ASSQITDTQY

j_call: TRBJ2-3
v_call: TRBV10-3
cdr3_aa: ASFGVSTNTDTQY

j_call: TRBJ2-1
v_call: TRBV6-5
cdr3_aa: ASRSAGAGRDEQF

j_call: TRBJ1-1
v_call: TRBV18
cdr3_aa: ASSPSAGMNTEAF

j_call: TRBJ1-1
v_call: TRBV5-5
cdr3_aa: ASSSLTGRLRGDTEAF

j_call: TRBJ2-3
v_call: TRBV10-1
cdr3_aa: ASSEVAGGRDTQY

j_call: TRBJ2-7
v_call: TRBV27
cdr3_aa: ASSLRSWWQVPHEQY

j_call: TRBJ2-1
v_call: TRBV27
cdr3_aa: ASSRTGAGEQF

j_call: TRBJ2-3
v_call: TRBV7-7
cdr3_aa: ASSSLGASGTDTQY

j_call: TRBJ1-4
v_call: TRBV7-2
cdr3_aa: ASSLHTDRENEKLF

j_call: TRBJ2-3
v_call: TRBV4-1
cdr3_aa: ASSHWISGTAQASSTDTQY

j_call: TRBJ2-7
v_call: TRBV6-5
cdr3_aa: ASSYSVQVYEQY

j_call: TRBJ2-7
v_call: TRBV7-2
cdr3_aa: ASSFTSGNYEQY

j_call: TRBJ1-1
v_call: TRBV10-1
cdr3_aa: ASSEPNSREAF

j_call: TRBJ2-7
v_call: TRBV7-2
cdr3_aa: ASSLAGGAPYEQY